Listed below are T cell receptor beta chains from one sample, sequenced in a study of radiotherapy plus CTLA-4 blockade in lung cancer. Profiled with immunoSEQ multiplex PCR; TCRdb holds only in-frame clones, not every one. The sample has some 87,000 clones; around 83% are singletons. Material: peripheral blood, obtained from a patient treated with radiotherapy plus ipilimumab. These receptors all come from a human donor with non-small cell lung cancer that progressed on radiotherapy plus ipilimumab. Each CDR3 is given with its conserved first and last residue. D genes are given only for firm matches. Clone size is given for some rows only: seen once, a few or many times, or a class if the clone is expanded.

J gene,V gene,clone size,D gene,CDR3 protein,CDR3 DNA
TRBJ2-5,TRBV28,.,TRBD2,CASSLSSGGPGTQYF,TGTGCCAGCAGTTTATCTAGCGGGGGGCCTGGGACCCAGTACTTC
TRBJ2-1,TRBV5-6,.,.,CASRNGVGGSWDNEQFF,TGTGCCAGCAGAAATGGGGTCGGGGGCTCGTGGGACAATGAGCAGTTCTTC
TRBJ1-1,TRBV28,few,.,CASSLKARAFF,TGTGCCAGCAGTTTAAAGGCCAGGGCTTTCTTT
TRBJ1-6,TRBV7-2,few,.,CASSSTVRALHF,TGTGCCAGCAGCTCTACAGTTAGGGCCCTCCACTTT
TRBJ2-2,TRBV28,once,.,CASSWRGYSTGELFF,TGTGCCAGCAGTTGGAGGGGCTACAGCACCGGGGAGCTGTTTTTT
TRBJ2-7,TRBV11-1,.,TRBD1,CASSQQGARYEQYF,TGTGCCAGCAGCCAACAGGGGGCGCGGTACGAGCAGTACTTC
TRBJ2-6,TRBV10-3,.,.,CAISESGGPGANVLTF,TGTGCCATCAGTGAGTCTGGGGGACCTGGGGCCAACGTCCTGACTTTC
TRBJ2-7,TRBV4-2,.,TRBD1,CASSPPGTGVYEQYF,TGTGCCAGCAGCCCCCCCGGGACAGGAGTCTACGAGCAGTACTTC
TRBJ2-5,TRBV30,.,.,CAWSASGGQETQYF,TGTGCCTGGAGCGCCTCAGGGGGGCAAGAGACCCAGTACTTC
TRBJ1-2,TRBV4-2,.,.,CASSQPHGGSYGYTF,TGTGCCAGCAGCCAACCCCATGGGGGGAGCTATGGCTACACCTTC
TRBJ1-1,TRBV10-3,.,TRBD1,CAIRGQGIRRDTEAFF,TGTGCCATCAGGGGACAGGGAATTCGTCGGGACACTGAAGCTTTCTTT
TRBJ2-7,TRBV6-5,.,TRBD1,CASSYSDRALSYEQYF,TGTGCCAGCAGTTACTCAGACAGGGCCCTTTCCTACGAGCAGTACTTC
TRBJ1-2,TRBV10-1,.,.,CASSKVTRSQKTYGYTF,TGCGCCAGCAGTAAGGTCACAAGATCACAAAAGACCTATGGCTACACCTTC
TRBJ1-3,TRBV5-6,once,.,CASSLVGSGNTIYF,TGTGCCAGCAGCTTGGTAGGGTCTGGAAACACCATATATTTT
TRBJ1-2,TRBV5-6,.,.,CASSLGLDGGYTF,TGTGCCAGCAGCTTGGGCCTCGACGGAGGCTACACCTTC
TRBJ2-1,TRBV4-2,.,TRBD2,CASSQGLLAGGRNEQFF,TGTGCCAGCAGCCAAGGCCTCCTAGCGGGGGGGCGAAATGAGCAGTTCTTC
TRBJ2-1,TRBV19,.,.,CASSSGYSYNEQFF,TGTGCCAGTAGTTCCGGGTACTCCTACAATGAGCAGTTCTTC
TRBJ2-7,TRBV11-2,once,.,CASSLVHYEQYF,TGTGCCAGCAGCTTAGTACACTACGAGCAGTACTTC
TRBJ1-6,TRBV4-1,.,TRBD1,CASSQDLGTGLNSPLHF,TGCGCCAGCAGCCAAGATCTTGGGACAGGGTTAAATTCACCCCTCCACTTT
TRBJ1-1,TRBV30,.,.,CAWTWGRFLNTEAFF,TGTGCCTGGACCTGGGGGAGGTTTTTGAACACTGAAGCTTTCTTT
TRBJ2-7,TRBV27,.,TRBD1,CASMTGGRHEQYF,TGTGCCAGCATGACAGGGGGCAGACACGAGCAGTACTTC
TRBJ2-3,TRBV7-8,.,TRBD2,CASSWGPSGDTDTQYF,TGTGCCAGCAGCTGGGGTCCTAGCGGGGACACAGATACGCAGTATTTT
TRBJ2-7,TRBV14,once,.,CASSLWDGPYEQYF,TGTGCCAGCAGCCTGTGGGACGGACCCTACGAGCAGTACTTC
TRBJ2-2,TRBV19,.,.,CASSSGITGELFF,TGTGCCAGTAGTAGCGGTATAACCGGGGAGCTGTTTTTT
TRBJ1-1,TRBV27,.,TRBD1,CASSPMGTGKTEAFF,TGTGCCAGCAGTCCAATGGGGACAGGAAAAACCGAAGCTTTCTTT
TRBJ1-5,TRBV4-1,.,.,CASSQFPPNQPQHF,TGCGCCAGCAGCCAGTTCCCCCCCAATCAGCCCCAGCATTTT
TRBJ1-5,TRBV7-2,.,TRBD1,CASSLVEGAMGNQPQHF,TGTGCCAGCAGCTTAGTTGAGGGGGCCATGGGCAATCAGCCCCAGCATTTT
TRBJ1-4,TRBV19,.,TRBD1,CASRDRQGAATNEKLFF,TGTGCCAGTAGAGACCGACAGGGGGCAGCAACTAATGAAAAACTGTTTTTT
TRBJ1-1,TRBV4-1,.,TRBD1,CASSQPPGGPRLPEAFF,TGCGCCAGCAGCCAACCACCAGGGGGGCCCCGTTTGCCTGAAGCTTTCTTT
TRBJ1-2,TRBV19,once,TRBD1,CASSIVGTANYGYTF,TGTGCCAGTAGTATAGTCGGGACAGCTAACTATGGCTACACCTTC
TRBJ1-5,TRBV2,.,TRBD1,CASSDGTGKGNQPQHF,TGTGCCAGCAGTGATGGGACAGGGAAAGGCAATCAGCCCCAGCATTTT
TRBJ2-3,TRBV4-1,.,.,CASSQERASSALDTQYF,TGCGCCAGCAGCCAAGAAAGGGCGTCTAGCGCACTAGATACGCAGTATTTT
TRBJ2-7,TRBV6-5,.,.,CASSISVGGDQYF,TGTGCCAGCAGTATATCGGTGGGAGGAGATCAGTACTTC
TRBJ1-6,TRBV14,.,.,CASSPRLGSPLHF,TGTGCCAGCAGCCCCCGGTTGGGTTCACCCCTCCACTTT
TRBJ2-7,TRBV28,once,.,CASSLGGIRSYEQYF,TGTGCCAGCAGTCTAGGGGGGATCAGGAGCTACGAGCAGTACTTC
TRBJ1-1,TRBV7-9,.,.,CASSLVGPNTEAFF,TGTGCCAGCAGCTTAGTAGGCCCGAACACTGAAGCTTTCTTT
TRBJ1-1,TRBV27,.,TRBD1,CASNRGTGITEAFF,TGTGCCAGCAATCGTGGGACAGGGATCACTGAAGCTTTCTTT
TRBJ1-2,TRBV27,.,.,CASSRNPGTDYGYTF,TGTGCCAGCAGCCGCAACCCTGGGACTGATTATGGCTACACCTTC
TRBJ2-5,TRBV2,.,.,CASILGLQETQYF,TGTGCCAGCATCCTGGGACTTCAAGAGACCCAGTACTTC
TRBJ2-7,TRBV5-4,.,TRBD2,CASSLGTSGPSYEQYF,TGTGCCAGCAGCTTGGGTACTAGCGGACCCTCCTACGAGCAGTACTTC
TRBJ1-2,TRBV6-5,.,.,CASSNYGYTF,TGTGCCAGCAGTAACTATGGCTACACCTTC
TRBJ2-1,TRBV27,once,.,CASSLGSLYNEQFF,TGTGCCAGCAGTTTGGGGAGTCTCTACAATGAGCAGTTCTTC
TRBJ2-2,TRBV5-1,.,TRBD2,CASSWGLAGVTGELFF,TGCGCCAGCAGCTGGGGACTAGCGGGAGTGACCGGGGAGCTGTTTTTT
TRBJ2-5,TRBV11-3,.,.,CASSLGETQYF,TGTGCCAGCAGCTTAGGGGAAACCCAGTACTTC
TRBJ1-6,TRBV7-2,.,TRBD1,CASNTQGVVSSPLHF,TGTGCCAGCAACACACAGGGGGTCGTTTCTTCACCCCTCCACTTT
TRBJ2-7,TRBV4-3,.,TRBD1,CASSPRQGPNEQYF,TGCGCCAGCAGCCCCAGACAGGGGCCCAACGAGCAGTACTTC